Given below is one TCR beta chain in context. This sample is drawn from a study of blood T cell repertoires in COVID-19. Study background: The United States, Italy and Spain were the sources of the acute and convalescent COVID-19 samples. The analysed material was cDNA or gDNA that came from T cells, B-cell-depleted T cells, or PBMCs.

As handled by the study authors: Nucleated cell number was recorded as an estimate derived from reference gene primer amplification. Here immunoSEQ multiplex PCR was the method, and the copy in TCRdb shows in-frame clones only, minus some. V and J calls and clone size are copied from that table; D and trimming were computed from the DNA. This table has 200,000 or so clones, approximately 82% appearing once. Sequencing was carried out using peripheral blood. This clonotype originated in a human donor with acute or convalescent COVID-19. The donor label of this sample is uncertain.

The CDR3 bases are TGTGCCGCCTCCTGGGGGCTCTCCTACAATGAGCAGTTCTTC. Encoded protein: CAASWGLSYNEQFF. The chain carries TRBV6-5 and TRBJ2-1, with D possibly matching TRBD1 (6 bases). V shed 11 bases and J shed 0 bases, with 14 bases lying between them. The CDR3 runs 14 residues. Germline CDR1 and CDR2: MNHEY and SVGAGI.